The 15 T cell receptor beta chains listed next were all sequenced from one sample in a study of response to subunit inactivated influenza vaccine. Each CDR3 protein gets one entry after TCRdb re-called the RT-PCR reads with MiXCR. The table lists 500,000 or so distinct CDR3 sequences, over 9.5% of them singletons. This material consisted of PBMCs from blood, taken about 6 weeks after vaccination. The receptors shown here come from a man aged 45-65 years who received an inactivated influenza vaccine.

The table lists this clonotype with a few counts. The chain carries TRBV27 and TRBJ1-6; D gene uncertain. The V end lost 3 bases, the J end lost 7 bases, and 10 bases lay between the germline ends. CDR1 is MNHEY and CDR2 is SMNVEV in the germline V gene (reference sequence). The CDR3 is made up of 14 amino acids. The DNA for the CDR3 is TGTGCCAGCAGTTTTTGGGCGGTAAATTCACCCCTCCACTTT. Residues: CASSFWAVNSPLHF.

The V call is TRBV5-6, the J call TRBJ2-7, with 10 bases aligning to TRBD2. The CDR3 consists of 17 residues. The ends lost 2 bases at V and 2 bases at J; junction bases unmatched: 10. Germline CDR1 and CDR2: SGHDT and YYEEEE. CDR3 in amino acids: CASSFGSGRAVPYEQYF. CDR3 in DNA: TGTGCCAGCAGCTTCGGAAGCGGGAGGGCCGTCCCCTACGAGCAGTACTTC.

A remark on this clonotype: Possible read error: a much larger clone is one base away. This chain connects TRBV15 to TRBJ2-2; no definite D call. CDR1 and CDR2 (germline): LNHNV, YYDKDF (reference sequence). The CDR3 runs 12 residues. V lost 2 bases and J lost 5, with 3 bases in between. CDR3 sequence (DNA): TGTGCCACCAGCAGAAGTACCGGGGAGCTGTTTTTT. It specifies CATSRSTGELFF.

The chain has TRBV6-1 and TRBJ1-6; D is uncertain. In germline, CDR1 is MNHNS, CDR2 SASEGT. With 6 bases removed from V and 5 bases from J, the gap between germline ends came to 14 bases. This CDR3 has 15 amino acids. The CDR3 protein is CASRAGNLNNSPLHF. The CDR3 nucleotides are TGTGCCAGCAGGGCTGGTAATCTTAATAATTCACCCCTCCACTTT.

This clonotype showed up many times. This rearrangement joins TRBV12-3 or TRBV12-4 to TRBJ2-1, with TRBD2 matching 7 bases. Trimming took 2 bases from V and 3 from J; bases not matched to a gene: 4. The length of the CDR3 is 15 residues. The CDR3 is CASSLMAGVYNEQFF. The DNA for the CDR3 is TGTGCCAGCAGTTTAATGGCGGGAGTCTACAATGAGCAGTTCTTC.

The chain employs TRBV27 and TRBJ2-3, with a weak D call TRBD2 (5 bases). Looked up from germline, CDR1 is MNHEY and CDR2 is SMNVEV (reference sequence). CDR3 length: 15 residues. The CDR3 is CFLGPRADGTDTQYF. CDR3 nucleotides: TGTTTTTTGGGCCCGAGGGCTGACGGCACAGATACGCAGTATTTT.

In this sample, this clonotype turned up many times. The chain joins TRBV6-2 or TRBV6-3 to TRBJ2-1; D not certain. This CDR3 spans 12 amino acids. The V gene's germline CDR1 is MNHEY and CDR2 SVGEGT. Trimming stripped 5 bases from V and 2 bases from J, with 4 bases between. Here the CDR3 DNA reads TGTGCCAGCAGTAGGACCTACAATGAGCAGTTCTTC. This gives the protein CASSRTYNEQFF.

This rearrangement joins TRBV27 to TRBJ2-1; 7 bases are a match to TRBD2. The CDR3 has 15 amino acids. Germline values: CDR1 MNHEY, CDR2 SMNVEV (reference sequence). J was trimmed by 10 bases and V by 5 bases; bases with no gene match: 14. The CDR3 region is CASSAEGLSLGEQFF. The CDR3 DNA follows: TGTGCCAGCAGTGCGGAGGGACTAAGCCTAGGCGAGCAGTTCTTC.

This clonotype has a count of ten or more. The chain uses TRBV6-5 and TRBJ2-3, with D tentatively TRBD2 (6 bases). Germline CDR1 is MNHEY and CDR2 is SVGAGI. V was trimmed by 2 bases and J by 4 bases, leaving 10 bases between them. The CDR3 loop spans 14 amino acids. DNA for the CDR3: TGTGCCAGCAGTTACGGCTGGGGGGCAGATACGCAGTATTTT. It is translated as CASSYGWGADTQYF.

This sequence joins TRBV4-1 and TRBJ1-5; the D is unclear. Looked up from germline, CDR1 is MGHRA and CDR2 is YSYEKL. V lost 2 bases and J 6 bases, leaving 8 bases between the germline ends. This CDR3 spans 13 amino acids. The CDR3 reads CASSQTQTQPQHF. CDR3 nucleotide sequence: TGCGCCAGCAGCCAAACACAGACTCAGCCCCAGCATTTT.

This clonotype showed up just a few times. The CDR3 DNA reads TGCGCCAGCAGCACCCAGGGATCCGGGGCCAACGTCCTGACTTTC. As protein: CASSTQGSGANVLTF. V usage is TRBV5-1 and J usage is TRBJ2-6; tentatively, D is TRBD1 (5 bases). V lost 4 bases to trimming and J lost 4 bases, with 12 bases between them. In germline, CDR1 is SGHRS, CDR2 YFSETQ. The CDR3 sequence is 15 residues long.

The chain employs TRBV10-3 and TRBJ2-6; D is unresolved. The CDR3 is made up of 14 amino acids. Per germline, CDR1 ENHRY and CDR2 SYGVKD. The V gene lost 4 bases and the J gene lost 9 bases, with 13 bases spanning the gap. CDR3 sequence: CAISVPTSGNVLTF. In DNA form, the CDR3 reads TGTGCCATCAGTGTTCCTACTTCGGGCAACGTCCTGACTTTC.

V usage is TRBV9 and J usage is TRBJ2-3; TRBD2 matches 12 bases. The germline gives CDR1 SGDLS, CDR2 YYNGEE. The CDR3 consists of 16 residues. Trimming cost V 1 base and J 0 bases; bases outside gene matches: 0. This CDR3 reads CASSVTSGGSTDTQYF. CDR3 coding DNA: TGTGCCAGCAGCGTAACTAGCGGGGGGAGCACAGATACGCAGTATTTT.

The chain employs TRBV25-1 and TRBJ2-7; D is perhaps TRBD1 or TRBD2 (5 bases each). Germline-derived CDR1 and CDR2 are MGHDK and SYGVNS. V dropped 5 bases and J dropped 2 bases, with 13 bases sitting between them. The CDR3 consists of 14 residues. The CDR3 DNA is TGTGCCAGCAGTAGAGACCAGGGAGCCTACGAGCAGTACTTC. Residues: CASSRDQGAYEQYF.

This clonotype has only a few counts. The J gene is TRBJ1-2, the V gene TRBV28; D gene uncertain. Trimming cost V 7 bases and J 8 bases, with 17 bases left between them. The germline V gene encodes CDR1 MDHEN and CDR2 SYDVKM. The CDR3 spans 13 residues. CDR3 coding DNA: TGTGCCAGCAATGGTGTCACCGTGAGGGGCTACACCTTC. It is translated as CASNGVTVRGYTF.